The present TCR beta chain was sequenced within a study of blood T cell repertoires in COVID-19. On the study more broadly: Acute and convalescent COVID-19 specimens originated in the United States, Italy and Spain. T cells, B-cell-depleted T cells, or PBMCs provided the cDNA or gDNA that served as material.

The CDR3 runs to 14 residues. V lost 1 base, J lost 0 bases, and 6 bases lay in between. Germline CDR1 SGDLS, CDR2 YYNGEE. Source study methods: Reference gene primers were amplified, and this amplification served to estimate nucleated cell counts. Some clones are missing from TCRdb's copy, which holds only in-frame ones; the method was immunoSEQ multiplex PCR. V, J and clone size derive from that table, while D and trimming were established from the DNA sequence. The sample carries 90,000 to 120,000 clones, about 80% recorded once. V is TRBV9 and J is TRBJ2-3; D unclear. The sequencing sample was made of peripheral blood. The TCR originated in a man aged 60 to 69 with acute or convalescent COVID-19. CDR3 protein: CASSVYGSTDTQYF. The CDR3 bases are TGTGCCAGCAGCGTATACGGGAGCACAGATACGCAGTATTTT.